The entry below describes one T cell receptor (beta chain). Antigen unknown. Sequencing used immunoSEQ multiplex PCR; TCRdb keeps in-frame clones, though not all of them. The sample yields 650,000 to 700,000 clones, 90% seen once. The data are from a study of shared clonotypes between healthy human individuals. Broader study findings: A limitation of the genetic and exposure-history diversity represented arose from few donors. Estimated richness was generally greater in naive than memory subsets.

The CDR3 is 15 amino acids. Germline CDR1 and CDR2: ENHRY and SYGVKD. V was trimmed by 3 bases and J by 2 bases, leaving 11 bases between them. The sample taken for sequencing was memory CD8+ T cells from PBMCs. The subset here: CD45RO+ cells pooled with CCR7-negative TemRA cells. This chain joins TRBV10-3 and TRBJ1-5, with no clear D. This clonotype was sampled from a man aged 18-30 years in good health. Some clones in this sample may be carry-over from other donors' samples. This CDR3 is CAISDGEKGNQPQHF. The DNA for the CDR3 is TGTGCCATCAGTGATGGAGAGAAAGGCAATCAGCCCCAGCATTTT.